A single TCR beta chain is shown here with its context. MiXCR was run by TCRdb on the reads, yielding one entry per CDR3 protein. The table lists about 97,000 distinct CDR3 sequences, about 28% of them singletons. The record originates from a study of type 1 regulatory T cells. Germline assignment: CDR1 SGHRS and CDR2 YFSETQ. The V segment lost 4 bases and the J segment 7 bases; nucleotides outside the gene matches: 3. This CDR3 is built from 13 residues. The sequenced material came from CD4+ T cells, either the whole sample or a sorted fraction (not recorded which). The sequence derives from a human donor in good health. V gene TRBV5-1 combines with J gene TRBJ2-2; 8 bases fit TRBD2. The CDR3 loop reads CASSPSGHGELFF. Here the CDR3 DNA reads TGCGCCAGCAGCCCTAGCGGGCACGGGGAGCTGTTTTTT.